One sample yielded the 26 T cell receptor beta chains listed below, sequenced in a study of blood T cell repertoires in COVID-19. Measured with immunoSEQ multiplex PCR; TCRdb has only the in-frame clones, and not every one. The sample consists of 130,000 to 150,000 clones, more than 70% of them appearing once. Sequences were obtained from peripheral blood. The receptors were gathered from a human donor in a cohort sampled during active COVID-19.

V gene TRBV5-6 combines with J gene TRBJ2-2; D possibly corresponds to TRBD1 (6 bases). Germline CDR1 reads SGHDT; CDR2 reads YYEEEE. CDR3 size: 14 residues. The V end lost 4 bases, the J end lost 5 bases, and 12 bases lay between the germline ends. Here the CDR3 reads CASSTGLRTGELFF. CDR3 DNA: TGTGCCAGCAGCACAGGGTTAAGGACCGGGGAGCTGTTTTTT.

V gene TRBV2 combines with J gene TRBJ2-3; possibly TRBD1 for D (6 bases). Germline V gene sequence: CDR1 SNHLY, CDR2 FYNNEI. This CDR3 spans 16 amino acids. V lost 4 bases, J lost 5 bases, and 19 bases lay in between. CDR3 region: CASSVGGRGFGDTQYF. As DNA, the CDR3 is TGTGCCAGCAGTGTAGGTGGCAGGGGATTTGGAGATACGCAGTATTTT.

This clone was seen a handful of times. The CDR3 DNA sequence: TGTGCCAGCTGGGACAATAATTCACCCCTCCACTTT. Amino acids: CASWDNNSPLHF. V usage is TRBV19 and J usage is TRBJ1-6; D is perhaps TRBD1 (6 bases). With 9 bases removed from V and 5 bases from J, the gap between germline ends came to 8 bases. Germline V lookup: CDR1 LNHDA, CDR2 SQIVND (reference sequence). The CDR3 has 12 residues.

The CDR3 region is CASSLVTGTGYNEQFF. For the CDR3, the DNA is TGTGCCAGCAGCCTAGTAACAGGGACAGGTTACAATGAGCAGTTCTTC. V usage is TRBV7-2 and J usage is TRBJ2-1, with 8 bases identical to TRBD1. J was trimmed by 4 bases and V by 5 bases; bases with no gene match: 10. The CDR3 has 16 amino acids. The germline gives CDR1 SGHTA, CDR2 FQGNSA. The full variable domain, rest sourced from reference TRBV7-2 and TRBJ2-1, is GAGVSQSPSNKVTEKGKDVELRCDPISGHTALYWYRQSLGQGLEFLIYFQGNSAPDKSGLPSDRFSAERTGGSVSTLTIQRTQQEDSAVYLCASSLVTGTGYNEQFFGPGTRLTVL.

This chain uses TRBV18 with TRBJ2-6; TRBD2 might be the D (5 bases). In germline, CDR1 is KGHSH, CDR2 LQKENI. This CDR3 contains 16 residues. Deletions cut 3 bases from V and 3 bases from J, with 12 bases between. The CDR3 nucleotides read TGTGCCAGCTCACCCCCGGGGAGTAGTGGGGCCAACGTCCTGACTTTC. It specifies CASSPPGSSGANVLTF.

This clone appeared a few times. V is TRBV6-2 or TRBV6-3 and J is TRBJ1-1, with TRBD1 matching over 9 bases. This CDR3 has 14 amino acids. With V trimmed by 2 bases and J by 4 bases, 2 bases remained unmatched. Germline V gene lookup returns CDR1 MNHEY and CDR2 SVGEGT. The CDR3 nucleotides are TGTGCCAGCAGTTACGGGGACAGGGCCACTGAAGCTTTCTTT. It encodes CASSYGDRATEAFF.

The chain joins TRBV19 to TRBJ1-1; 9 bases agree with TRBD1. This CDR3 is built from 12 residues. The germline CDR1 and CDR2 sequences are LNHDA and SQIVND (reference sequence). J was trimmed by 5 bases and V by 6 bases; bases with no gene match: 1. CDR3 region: CASRTGGTEAFF. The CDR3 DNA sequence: TGTGCCAGTAGGACAGGGGGGACTGAAGCTTTCTTT.

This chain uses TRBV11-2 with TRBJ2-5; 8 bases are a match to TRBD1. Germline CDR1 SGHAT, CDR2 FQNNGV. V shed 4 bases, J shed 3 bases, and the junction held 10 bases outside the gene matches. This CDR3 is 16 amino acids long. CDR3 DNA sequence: TGTGCCAGCAGCTCAAGCGGCGGGGACAGGAAAGAGACCCAGTACTTC. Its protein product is CASSSSGGDRKETQYF.

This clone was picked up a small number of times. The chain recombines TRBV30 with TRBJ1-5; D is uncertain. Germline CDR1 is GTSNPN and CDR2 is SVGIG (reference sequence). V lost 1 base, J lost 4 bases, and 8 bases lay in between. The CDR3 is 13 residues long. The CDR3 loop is CAWSAGLNQPQHF. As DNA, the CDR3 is TGTGCCTGGAGTGCGGGGTTAAATCAGCCCCAGCATTTT.

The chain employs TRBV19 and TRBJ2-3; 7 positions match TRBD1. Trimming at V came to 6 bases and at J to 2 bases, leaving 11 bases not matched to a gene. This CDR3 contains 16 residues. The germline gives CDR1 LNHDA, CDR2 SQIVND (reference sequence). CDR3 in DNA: TGTGCCAGTAGCCCATCTTCCAGGGGGATCACAGATACGCAGTATTTT. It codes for CASSPSSRGITDTQYF. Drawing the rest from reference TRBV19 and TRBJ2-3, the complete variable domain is DGGITQSPKYLFRKEGQNVTLSCEQNLNHDAMYWYRQDPGQGLRLIYYSQIVNDFQKGDIAEGYSVSREKKESFPLTVTSAQKNPTAFYLCASSPSSRGITDTQYFGPGTRLTVL.

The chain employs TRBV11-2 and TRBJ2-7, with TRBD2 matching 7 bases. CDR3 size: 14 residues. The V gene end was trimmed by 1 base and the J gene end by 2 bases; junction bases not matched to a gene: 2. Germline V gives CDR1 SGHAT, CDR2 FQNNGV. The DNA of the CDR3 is TGTGCCAGCAGCTTAGGGACTAGTACCTACGAGCAGTACTTC. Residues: CASSLGTSTYEQYF.

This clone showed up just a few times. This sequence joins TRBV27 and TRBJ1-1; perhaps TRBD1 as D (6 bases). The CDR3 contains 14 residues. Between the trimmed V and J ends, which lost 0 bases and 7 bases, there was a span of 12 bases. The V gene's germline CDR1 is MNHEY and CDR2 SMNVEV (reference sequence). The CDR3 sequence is CASSLSRTVLEAFF. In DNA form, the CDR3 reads TGTGCCAGCAGTTTATCCAGGACAGTCCTTGAAGCTTTCTTT.

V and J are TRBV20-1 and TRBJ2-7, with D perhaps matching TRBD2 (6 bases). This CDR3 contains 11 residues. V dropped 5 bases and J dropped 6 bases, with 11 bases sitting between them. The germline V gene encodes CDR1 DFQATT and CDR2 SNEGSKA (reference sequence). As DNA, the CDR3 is TGCAGTGCTCCTTTCGGGGGCGAGCAGTACTTC. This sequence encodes CSAPFGGEQYF.

The DNA of the CDR3 is TGTGCCAGCAGCTTGCGGGCAGGGGAAGAGACCCAGTACTTC. The encoded protein is CASSLRAGEETQYF. The chain joins TRBV5-6 to TRBJ2-5; tentative D call: TRBD1 (6 bases). CDR1 SGHDT and CDR2 YYEEEE come from the germline V gene. The CDR3 length is 14 residues. Trimming removed 1 base from V and 3 bases from J, with 10 bases in between.

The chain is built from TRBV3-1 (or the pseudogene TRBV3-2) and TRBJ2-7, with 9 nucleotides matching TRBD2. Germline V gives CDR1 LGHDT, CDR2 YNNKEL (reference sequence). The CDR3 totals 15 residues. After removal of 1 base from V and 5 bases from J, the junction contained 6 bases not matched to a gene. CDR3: CASSQGAGGLNEQYF. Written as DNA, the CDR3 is TGTGCCAGCAGCCAAGGGGCGGGGGGGCTGAACGAGCAGTACTTC.

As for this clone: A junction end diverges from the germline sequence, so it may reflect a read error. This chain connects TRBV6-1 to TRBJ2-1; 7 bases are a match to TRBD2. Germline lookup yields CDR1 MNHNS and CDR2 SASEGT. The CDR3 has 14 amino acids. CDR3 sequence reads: CASREAGRDNEQFF. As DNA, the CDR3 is TGTGCCAGCAGGGAAGCGGGGAGGGACAATGAGCAGTTCTTC.

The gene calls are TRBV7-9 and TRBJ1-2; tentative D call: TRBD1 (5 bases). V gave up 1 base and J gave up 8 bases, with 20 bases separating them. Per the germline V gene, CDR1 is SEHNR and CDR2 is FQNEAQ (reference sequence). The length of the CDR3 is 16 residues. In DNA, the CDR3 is TGTGCCAGCAGCTTAGGTTTTCCAGGGTCTACTGGAGGCTACACCTTC. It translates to CASSLGFPGSTGGYTF. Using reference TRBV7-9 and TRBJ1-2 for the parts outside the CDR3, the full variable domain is DTGVSQNPRHKITKRGQNVTFRCDPISEHNRLYWYRQTLGQGPEFLTYFQNEAQLEKSRLLSDRFSAERPKGSFSTLEIQRTEQGDSAMYLCASSLGFPGSTGGYTFGSGTRLTVV.

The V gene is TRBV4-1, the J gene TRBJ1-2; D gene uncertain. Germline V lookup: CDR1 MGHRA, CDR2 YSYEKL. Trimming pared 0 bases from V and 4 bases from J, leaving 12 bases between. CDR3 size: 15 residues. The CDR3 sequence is CASSQDTGGGYGYTF. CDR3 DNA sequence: TGCGCCAGCAGCCAAGACACTGGAGGTGGCTATGGCTACACCTTC.

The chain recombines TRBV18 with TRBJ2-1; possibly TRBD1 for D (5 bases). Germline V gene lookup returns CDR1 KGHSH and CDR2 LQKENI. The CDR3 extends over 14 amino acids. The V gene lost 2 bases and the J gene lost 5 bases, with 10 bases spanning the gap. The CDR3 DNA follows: TGTGCCAGCTCACCAAAGTCAGGGAACAATGAGCAGTTCTTC. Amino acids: CASSPKSGNNEQFF.

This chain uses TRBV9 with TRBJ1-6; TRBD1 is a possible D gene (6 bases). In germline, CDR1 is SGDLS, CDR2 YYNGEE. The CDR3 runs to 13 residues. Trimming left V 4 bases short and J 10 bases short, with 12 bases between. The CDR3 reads CASSQSGGSPLHF. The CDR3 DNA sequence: TGTGCCAGCAGCCAGTCTGGGGGCTCACCCCTCCACTTT.

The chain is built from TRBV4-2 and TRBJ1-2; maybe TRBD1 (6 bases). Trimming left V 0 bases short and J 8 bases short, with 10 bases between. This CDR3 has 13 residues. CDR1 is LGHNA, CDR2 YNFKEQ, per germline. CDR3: CASSQDKGVGYTF. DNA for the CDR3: TGTGCCAGCAGCCAAGATAAGGGGGTAGGCTACACCTTC.

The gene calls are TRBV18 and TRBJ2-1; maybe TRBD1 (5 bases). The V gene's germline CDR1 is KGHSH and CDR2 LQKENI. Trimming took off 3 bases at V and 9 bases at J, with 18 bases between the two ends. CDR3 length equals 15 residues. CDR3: CASSPGAVIDIEQFF. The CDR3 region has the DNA TGTGCCAGCTCACCTGGGGCCGTCATCGATATTGAGCAGTTCTTC.

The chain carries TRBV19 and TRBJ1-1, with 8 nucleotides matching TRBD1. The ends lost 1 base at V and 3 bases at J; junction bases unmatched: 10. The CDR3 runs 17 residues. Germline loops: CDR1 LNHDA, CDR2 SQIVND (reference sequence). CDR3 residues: CASSIGDRGALYTEAFF. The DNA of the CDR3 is TGTGCCAGTAGTATAGGAGACAGGGGCGCCCTTTACACTGAAGCTTTCTTT.

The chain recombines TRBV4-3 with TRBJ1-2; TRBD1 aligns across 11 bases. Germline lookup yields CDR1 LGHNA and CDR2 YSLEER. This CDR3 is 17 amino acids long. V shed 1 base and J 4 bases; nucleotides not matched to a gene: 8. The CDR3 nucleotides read TGCGCCAGCAGCCAAGGTCTTCGGGACAGGGGGTCCTATGGCTACACCTTC. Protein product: CASSQGLRDRGSYGYTF.

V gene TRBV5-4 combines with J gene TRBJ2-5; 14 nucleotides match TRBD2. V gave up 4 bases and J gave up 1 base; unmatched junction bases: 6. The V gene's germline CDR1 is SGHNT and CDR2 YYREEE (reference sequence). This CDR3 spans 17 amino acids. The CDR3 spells CASSAAGTSGGQETQYF. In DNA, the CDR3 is TGTGCCAGCAGCGCCGCCGGGACTAGCGGGGGCCAAGAGACCCAGTACTTC. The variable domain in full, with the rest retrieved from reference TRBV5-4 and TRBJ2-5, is ETGVTQSPTHLIKTRGQQVTLRCSSQSGHNTVSWYQQALGQGPQFIFQYYREEENGRGNFPPRFSGLQFPNYSSELNVNALELDDSALYLCASSAAGTSGGQETQYFGPGTRLLVL.

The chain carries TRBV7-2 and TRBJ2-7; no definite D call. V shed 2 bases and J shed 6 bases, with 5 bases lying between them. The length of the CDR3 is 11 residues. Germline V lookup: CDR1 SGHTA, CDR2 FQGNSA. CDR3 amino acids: CASSLSVEQYF. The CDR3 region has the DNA TGTGCCAGCAGCTTATCAGTCGAGCAGTACTTC.